The T cell receptor (beta chain) described here comes from a study of Ad26.COV2.S vaccination and SARS-CoV-2 variants. Study context: In the study, Ad26.COV2.S was injected intramuscularly once, or twice 56 days apart.

With 7 bases clipped from V and 4 bases from J, the junction kept 7 bases outside the gene matches. The germline V gene encodes CDR1 MDHEN and CDR2 SYDVKM. The CDR3 is made up of 14 amino acids. The data were produced by immunoSEQ multiplex PCR, yet TCRdb's version contains in-frame clones alone and is incomplete. The table includes around 300,000 clones, about 88% detected once. Described treatment: around 19 received Ad26.COV2.S at low or high dose, single or two shots; about five received placebo; per-sample allocation not given. The samples were gathered on day 63 after the first injection of vaccine or placebo. Vaccination used an Ad26 vector expressing Wuhan-strain SARS-CoV-2 spike. About this clone itself: Antigen unknown.

General study results and limits: Once vaccination had occurred, spike-specific CD8+ and CD4+ T cell responses reportedly showed substantial breadth. People given the vaccine had a wider spike-specific TCR breadth than placebo recipients did.

The sample in question was peripheral blood, obtained in a trial of Ad26.COV2.S vaccine versus placebo. This receptor was obtained from a person aged 18-60 years who received the Ad26.COV2.S COVID-19 vaccine or a placebo. V usage is TRBV28 and J usage is TRBJ1-5; 7 bases match TRBD1. The CDR3 bases are TGTGCCAGCATGCCTGGGACAGTTAATCAGCCCCAGCATTTT. Amino acid sequence: CASMPGTVNQPQHF.